This TCR beta chain was obtained from a study of T cells in Graves' hyperthyroidism and ophthalmopathy (dated by TCRdb to 2018 to 2020). Concerning the study at large: Peripheral blood was sampled at the time of initial diagnosis, prior to any treatment. To identify distinguishing TCR V-J signatures, a discovery cohort of 90 to 100 patients was used, comprising under 45 with Graves' ophthalmopathy and some 60 with stable Graves' hyperthyroidism. Prospective prediction of ophthalmopathy was tested in an independent validation cohort consisting of roughly 19 hyperthyroidism patients and some 16 patients who later progressed to ophthalmopathy. The 100 discovery patients were randomly split 7:3 into training and test sets. In about six Graves' hyperthyroidism patients, the study also compared T-cell repertoires from thyroid tissue with T-cell repertoires from blood. Once sampling was done, hyperthyroidism patients were given methimazole at a starting dose of 30 mg daily, whereas ophthalmopathy patients were given high-dose intravenous methylprednisolone. The paper reports TCR Vbeta CDR3 sequencing of about 140 peripheral blood samples: approximately 43 ophthalmopathy, around 80 hyperthyroidism and around 17 progressor patients.

The germline V gene encodes CDR1 MDHEN and CDR2 SYDVKM. Cut back by 6 bases and 0 bases, the V and J ends lie 12 bases apart. The CDR3 contains 15 residues, cysteine and phenylalanine counted. CDR3 DNA only is kept here, 45 bases in frame from base 1. A patient counted as having stable Graves' hyperthyroidism if no progression to ophthalmopathy occurred over 18 months of follow-up. The hyperthyroidism patients were between 18 and 65 years old and newly diagnosed, with a disease duration of less than 2 months. Patients with uncontrolled infections, other autoimmune diseases, pregnancy or lactation were excluded. Diagnoses were established on the basis of clinical symptoms, serum thyroxine and TRAb, thyroid ultrasound, and orbital computed tomography. PBMCs were separated from under 11 ml of fresh peripheral blood using Ficoll-Paque density gradient centrifugation. Total RNA was extracted with Trizol reagent, and quality was checked on an Agilent 2100 Bioanalyzer.

TCR beta CDR3 regions were amplified from RNA transcripts. For the first round of RT-PCR on the TCR CDR3, the HTBI primer set was used together with the Qiagen OneStep RT-PCR kit. The libraries were constructed in a second round of multiplex PCR and then size-selected and purified. Libraries were sequenced paired-end with 100 bp reads on an Illumina HiSeq2000. The original methods were these. SOAPnuke was used to process the raw data, throwing out any read that contained adapters or uncalled bases, had a mean Phred below 15, or lacked an exact constant-primer or identifier match. COPE v1.2.5 was used to merge high-quality paired reads, and clonotypes were defined as unique nucleotide sequences. MiTCR v1.1 was used to align the clonotypes against IMGT TRBV, TRBD and TRBJ reference segments. The analysis included only V-J combinations with a frequency above 0.0001, which together covered roughly 99% of the repertoires. A TCS score was defined as the ratio between F50 (clonal expansion) and ExV (chaos), using BLOSUM62-based TCRdist between CDR3 peptides within each V-J. Welch's t-statistics and random forest reduced around 550 V-J features to fewer than 15, which were used in a naive Bayes classifier (R e1071). The public sequencing data were trimmed at Q25 with fastp and processed into clonotypes with MiXCR by TCRdb, which kept only in-frame beta chains. Every CDR3 protein is listed once, alongside the most common genes and DNA of its rows. These V and J calls originate from TCRdb's pipeline instead of the authors' own analysis. The sample table contains under 650,000 distinct CDR3 sequences; only one count was recorded for 16% of them. Jointly, the top ten make up around 4% of the sample.

Study-level results and caveats: In validation, the model predicted progression to ophthalmopathy a median of about 5.9 months before onset, with about 70% sensitivity and roughly 77% specificity. Sample size was not statistically predetermined, and investigators were not blinded to group allocation. Most expanded thyroid clonotypes (frequency above 0.001) were also detected in blood, a finding suggesting that blood repertoires may reflect thyroid immune responses. Ophthalmopathy was separated from stable hyperthyroidism by a 13 V-J signature model, with approximately 85% sensitivity and about 81% specificity obtained in cross-validation and 80%/75% obtained in testing.

This clonotype was seen ten or more times. Its target antigen remains unknown. Base quality data are lacking; no much larger clone is found one base away. Material: blood. The sequence is built from TRBV28 and TRBJ1-5, with the D gene not clear enough to name. This TCR came from a woman under 40 with Graves' hyperthyroidism. The sequence in DNA is TGTGCCAGCAGGCCAACAGATAATAGCAATCAGCCCCAGCATTTT. Translated, this is CASRPTDNSNQPQHF.